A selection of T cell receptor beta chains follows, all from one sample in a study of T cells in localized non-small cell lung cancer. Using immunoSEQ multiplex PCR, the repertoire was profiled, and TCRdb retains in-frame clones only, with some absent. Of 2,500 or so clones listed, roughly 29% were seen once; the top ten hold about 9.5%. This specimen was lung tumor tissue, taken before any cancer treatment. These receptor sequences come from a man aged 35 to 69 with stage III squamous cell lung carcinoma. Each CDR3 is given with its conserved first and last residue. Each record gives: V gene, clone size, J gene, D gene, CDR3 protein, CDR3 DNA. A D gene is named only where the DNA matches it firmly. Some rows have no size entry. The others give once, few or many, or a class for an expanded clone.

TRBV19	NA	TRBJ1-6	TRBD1	CATSTGVNSPLHF	TGTGCCACCTCGACAGGGGTTAATTCACCCCTCCACTTT
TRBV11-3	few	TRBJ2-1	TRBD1	CASSLLQGAGINNEQFF	TGTGCCAGCAGCTTACTACAGGGGGCCGGCATCAACAATGAGCAGTTCTTC
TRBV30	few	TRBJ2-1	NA	CAWSVVGGTEQFF	TGTGCCTGGAGTGTAGTGGGCGGGACGGAGCAGTTCTTC
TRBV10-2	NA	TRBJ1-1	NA	CASSEPSMGRTEAFF	TGCGCCAGCAGTGAGCCCTCGATGGGGAGGACTGAAGCTTTCTTT
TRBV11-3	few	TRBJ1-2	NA	CASSWPTGPYGYTF	TGTGCCAGCAGCTGGCCCACCGGGCCCTATGGCTACACCTTC
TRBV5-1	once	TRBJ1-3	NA	CASSLRGDSGNTIYF	TGCGCCAGCAGCTTGCGAGGGGACTCTGGAAACACCATATATTTT
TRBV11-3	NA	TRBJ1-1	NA	CASAIRSGNTEAFF	TGTGCCAGCGCCATTAGATCGGGAAACACTGAAGCTTTCTTT
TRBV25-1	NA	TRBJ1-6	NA	CASSEGELESPLHF	TGTGCCAGCAGTGAAGGGGAGCTGGAGTCACCCCTCCACTTT
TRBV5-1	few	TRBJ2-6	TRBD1	CASSLDRVAAGGGANVLTF	TGCGCCAGCAGCTTGGACAGGGTCGCCGCAGGGGGCGGGGCCAACGTCCTGACTTTC
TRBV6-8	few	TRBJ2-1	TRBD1	CASKLRQGAIEQFF	TGTGCCAGCAAGCTGAGACAGGGGGCGATTGAGCAGTTCTTC
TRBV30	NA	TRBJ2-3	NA	CAWSSGTATADTQYF	TGTGCCTGGAGTAGCGGGACAGCCACCGCAGATACGCAGTATTTT
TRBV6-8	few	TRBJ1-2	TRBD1	CASSLTGTGRGYTF	TGTGCCAGCAGCCTAACCGGGACAGGGAGAGGCTACACCTTC
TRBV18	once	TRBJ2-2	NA	CASSSGTPQRSTGELFF	TGTGCCAGCTCATCTGGGACCCCTCAGCGCTCCACCGGGGAGCTGTTTTTT
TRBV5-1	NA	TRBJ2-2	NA	CASSTSGDGHTGELFF	TGCGCCAGCAGCACTTCAGGGGACGGGCATACCGGGGAGCTGTTTTTT
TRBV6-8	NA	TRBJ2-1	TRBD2	CASSRGGSYNEQFF	TGTGCCAGCAGCCGGGGGGGGTCCTACAATGAGCAGTTCTTC
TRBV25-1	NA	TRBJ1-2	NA	CASSTTGQLANYGYTF	TGTGCCAGCAGTACCACCGGACAGTTAGCTAACTATGGCTACACCTTC
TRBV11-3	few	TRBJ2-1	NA	CASSLEAGANEQFF	TGTGCCAGCAGCTTAGAGGCGGGGGCAAATGAGCAGTTCTTC
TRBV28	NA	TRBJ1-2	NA	CASSPGQGQSTF	TGTGCCAGCAGCCCCGGGCAGGGGCAATCCACCTTC
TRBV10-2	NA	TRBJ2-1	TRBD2	CASGPSGGLNEQFF	TGCGCCAGTGGACCTAGCGGGGGGTTGAATGAGCAGTTCTTC
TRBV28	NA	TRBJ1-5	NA	CASSLPDYSNQPQHF	TGTGCCAGCAGTTTACCGGACTATAGCAATCAGCCCCAGCATTTT
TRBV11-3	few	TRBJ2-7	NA	CASSFGGGLYEQYF	TGTGCCAGCAGCTTTGGCGGGGGCCTCTACGAGCAGTACTTC
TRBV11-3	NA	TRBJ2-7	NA	CASSLGRGAYEQYF	TGTGCCAGCAGCTTAGGCAGGGGTGCCTACGAGCAGTACTTC
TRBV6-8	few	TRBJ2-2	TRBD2	CASSSLGGLGELFF	TGTGCCAGCAGTTCCCTGGGAGGGCTCGGGGAGCTGTTTTTT
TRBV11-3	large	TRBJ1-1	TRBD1	CASSPTSGTGEAFF	TGTGCCAGCAGCCCCACTTCCGGGACAGGGGAAGCTTTCTTT
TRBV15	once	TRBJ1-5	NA	CATSRVKQDNQPQHF	TGTGCCACCAGCAGGGTCAAGCAGGACAATCAGCCCCAGCATTTT
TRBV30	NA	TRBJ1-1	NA	CACIPLGMNTEAFF	TGTGCCTGTATCCCCCTGGGCATGAACACTGAAGCTTTCTTT
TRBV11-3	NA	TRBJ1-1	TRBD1	CASSSPTGGGTEAFF	TGTGCCAGCAGCTCACCGACAGGGGGAGGCACTGAAGCTTTCTTT
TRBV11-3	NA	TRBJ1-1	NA	CASSLGWGLRTEAFF	TGTGCCAGCAGCTTAGGCTGGGGGCTACGAACTGAAGCTTTCTTT
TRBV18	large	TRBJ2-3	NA	CASSPSHGDTQYF	TGTGCCAGCTCACCCTCACATGGAGATACGCAGTATTTT
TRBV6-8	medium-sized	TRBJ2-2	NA	CASREYRAGELFF	TGTGCCAGCAGGGAATATCGAGCCGGGGAGCTGTTTTTT
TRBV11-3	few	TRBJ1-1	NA	CASSPAGQSQGTEAFF	TGTGCCAGCAGCCCCGCCGGACAGTCTCAAGGCACTGAAGCTTTCTTT
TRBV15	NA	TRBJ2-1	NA	CASSLNPSGYNEQFF	TGTGCCAGCAGCTTAAATCCTTCAGGTTACAATGAGCAGTTCTTC
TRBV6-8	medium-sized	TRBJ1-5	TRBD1	CASSYDSGTESYQPQHF	TGTGCCAGCAGTTACGACAGCGGGACAGAGTCCTATCAGCCCCAGCATTTT
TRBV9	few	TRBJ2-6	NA	CASSVGPTASSGANVLTF	TGTGCCAGCAGCGTAGGGCCCACGGCTAGCTCTGGGGCCAACGTCCTGACTTTC
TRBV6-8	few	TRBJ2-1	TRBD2	CASSTGRTSGYNEQFF	TGTGCCAGCAGTACTGGCCGGACTAGCGGGTACAATGAGCAGTTCTTC
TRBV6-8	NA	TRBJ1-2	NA	CASSRGQNYGYTF	TGTGCCAGCAGTCGCGGACAGAACTATGGCTACACCTTC
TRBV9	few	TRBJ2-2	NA	CASSVAGPNTGELFF	TGTGCCAGCAGCGTAGCCGGCCCGAACACCGGGGAGCTGTTTTTT
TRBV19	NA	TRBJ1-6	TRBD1	CASSPKAGGRTPLHF	TGTGCCAGTAGCCCTAAGGCAGGGGGACGGACACCCCTCCACTTT
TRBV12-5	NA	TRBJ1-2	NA	CASGPTGKGDYGYTF	TGTGCTAGTGGCCCGACCGGGAAAGGAGACTATGGCTACACCTTC
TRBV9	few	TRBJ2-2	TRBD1	CASSAGTGEFTGELFF	TGTGCCAGCAGCGCCGGGACAGGGGAGTTCACCGGGGAGCTGTTTTTT
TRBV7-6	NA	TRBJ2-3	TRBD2	CASSPAGGPDTQYF	TGTGCCAGCAGCCCGGCGGGGGGACCAGATACGCAGTATTTT
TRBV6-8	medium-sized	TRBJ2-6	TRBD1	CASSTGTGNTGANVLTF	TGTGCCAGCAGTACCGGGACAGGGAACACTGGGGCCAACGTCCTGACTTTC